This TCR beta chain was sequenced in a study of Tregs in tolerant kidney transplant recipients. Study as a whole: CD4+CD25+CD127- cells came from approximately 3-day belatacept mixed lymphocyte reactions, some with roughly 5-day graft donor restimulation.

Only in-frame clones appear in the TCRdb table, and some are missing; sequencing was by immunoSEQ multiplex PCR. The data hold around 2,800 clones, with roughly 40% observed a single time. Germline lookup yields CDR1 SGHNT and CDR2 YYREEE (reference sequence). Losses at the gene ends were 0 bases for V and 0 bases for J; bases not matched to a gene: 2. The CDR3 contains 16 residues. Study observations and caveats: This study did not directly address biological reproducibility.

With respect to this clone: The antigen is undetermined.

This TCR came from a human donor in good health. The V call is TRBV5-4, the J call TRBJ2-5; 10 bases fit TRBD1. Sequencing was done on a sample of Tregs from blood grown in culture. The CDR3 is CASSLGDRGYQETQYF. CDR3 DNA: TGTGCCAGCAGCTTGGGGGACAGGGGATACCAAGAGACCCAGTACTTC.